This T cell receptor (beta chain) was obtained from a study of blood T cell repertoires in COVID-19. Background on the study: Nucleic acid was either cDNA or gDNA, and it came from T cells, B-cell-depleted T cells, or PBMCs.

Sequencing used immunoSEQ multiplex PCR; TCRdb keeps in-frame clones, though not all of them. Here the sample spans under 450,000 clones, 81% being singletons. The germline gives CDR1 LGHDT, CDR2 YNNKEL (reference sequence). The CDR3 loop spans 13 amino acids. With 1 base removed from V and 9 bases from J, the gap between germline ends came to 12 bases. This clonotype was sampled from a human donor with acute or convalescent COVID-19. The donor label of this sample is uncertain. Sequencing was carried out using peripheral blood. J is TRBJ1-2 and V is TRBV3-1 (or the pseudogene TRBV3-2); tentative D call: TRBD1 (5 bases). CDR3 DNA: TGTGCCAGCAGCCAAGGGGACTTCTGGAGCTACACCTTC. It codes for CASSQGDFWSYTF.